The 32 T cell receptor beta chains below all came from one sample that was sequenced in a study of Siglec-9 on CD8 T cells in melanoma. The table came from immunoSEQ multiplex PCR; TCRdb's copy has only in-frame clones and leaves some out. There are about 30,000 clones in the sample; more than 80% occur only once, and roughly 6.3% lies in the top ten. The sample comprised Siglec-9- CD8+ T cells sorted from blood. The receptors derive from a human donor in good health.

The rearrangement joins TRBV2 to TRBJ2-7; 7 bases line up with TRBD1. Trimming removed 7 bases from V and 4 bases from J; junction bases left unmatched: 13. This CDR3 comprises 15 residues. The V gene's germline CDR1 is SNHLY and CDR2 FYNNEI. CDR3 nucleotides: TGTGCCAGCAAACTCAGGACAGGAGGAGATTACGAGCAGTACTTC. Translated: CASKLRTGGDYEQYF.

The chain employs TRBV5-1 and TRBJ2-2; 16 positions match TRBD2. V trimming: 3 bases; J trimming: 4 bases; junction bases outside the gene matches: 3. The CDR3 totals 17 residues. Germline values: CDR1 SGHRS, CDR2 YFSETQ. CDR3 residues: CASSSGLAGGTTGELFF. The CDR3 DNA follows: TGCGCCAGCAGCTCGGGACTAGCGGGGGGGACCACCGGGGAGCTGTTTTTT.

This chain connects TRBV9 to TRBJ2-3; no definite D call. This CDR3 contains 15 residues. V lost 2 bases and J lost 2, with 12 bases in between. From germline, CDR1 is SGDLS and CDR2 YYNGEE. The CDR3 loop reads CASSVTATSTDTQYF. For the CDR3, the DNA is TGTGCCAGCAGCGTTACAGCAACCTCCACAGATACGCAGTATTTT.

The CDR3 nucleotides are TGTGCCAGCCGGGGACAGGGTCGTGAAAAACTGTTTTTT. This sequence encodes CASRGQGREKLFF. This chain connects TRBV7-9 to TRBJ1-4, with 9 bases aligning to TRBD1. The CDR3 consists of 13 residues. Germline V CDR1 and CDR2: SEHNR, FQNEAQ (reference sequence). Trimming cost V 8 bases and J 7 bases; bases outside gene matches: 5.

The rearrangement joins TRBV9 to TRBJ2-5, with 8 bases that match TRBD1. This CDR3 has 13 amino acids. V trimming: 4 bases; J trimming: 5 bases; junction bases outside the gene matches: 4. Germline V lookup: CDR1 SGDLS, CDR2 YYNGEE. The CDR3 nucleotides read TGTGCCAGCAGCTCCCGGACAGGGGAGACCCAGTACTTC. It yields the protein CASSSRTGETQYF. The full variable domain, its missing parts supplied by reference TRBV9 and TRBJ2-5, is DSGVTQTPKHLITATGQRVTLRCSPRSGDLSVYWYQQSLDQGLQFLIQYYNGEERAKGNILERFSAQQFPDLHSELNLSSLELGDSALYFCASSSRTGETQYFGPGTRLLVL.

In this sample, this clone turned up a few times. The genes are TRBV29-1 and TRBJ1-5, with D perhaps matching TRBD1 (5 bases). Trimming shortened V by 6 bases and J by 3 bases, and 12 bases separated the two germline ends. CDR3 length: 13 residues. Germline V gives CDR1 SQVTM, CDR2 ANQGSEA. CDR3 amino acids: CSVFTGYNQPQHF. For the CDR3, the DNA is TGCAGCGTGTTTACAGGTTACAATCAGCCCCAGCATTTT.

This chain links TRBV27 with TRBJ1-6, with D hard to call. The germline gives CDR1 MNHEY, CDR2 SMNVEV (reference sequence). This CDR3 region has 16 residues. Trimming stripped 6 bases from V and 0 bases from J, with 12 bases between. In nucleotides, the CDR3 is TGTGCCAGCAGCCAAAGGCCGAGCTCCTATAATTCACCCCTCCACTTT. This sequence encodes CASSQRPSSYNSPLHF.

Only a few counts were recorded for this clone. V gene TRBV9 combines with J gene TRBJ1-4; weak D call: TRBD1 (5 bases). Germline CDR1 is SGDLS and CDR2 is YYNGEE. Trimming took off 3 bases at V and 7 bases at J, with 16 bases between the two ends. The CDR3 loop spans 15 amino acids. For the CDR3, the DNA is TGTGCCAGCAGCGGCCGCGGGGGAAGCGGTGAAAAACTGTTTTTT. Its translation: CASSGRGGSGEKLFF. The full variable domain, completed using reference TRBV9 and TRBJ1-4, is DSGVTQTPKHLITATGQRVTLRCSPRSGDLSVYWYQQSLDQGLQFLIQYYNGEERAKGNILERFSAQQFPDLHSELNLSSLELGDSALYFCASSGRGGSGEKLFFGSGTQLSVL.

The rearrangement uses TRBV5-1 and TRBJ2-5; D not resolved. The CDR3 consists of 15 residues. V shed 1 base and J shed 3 bases, with 13 bases lying between them. Germline assignment: CDR1 SGHRS and CDR2 YFSETQ. CDR3 sequence reads: CASSLSYTAKETQYF. CDR3 sequence (DNA): TGCGCCAGCAGCTTGAGCTATACCGCCAAAGAGACCCAGTACTTC.

V usage is TRBV6-5 and J usage is TRBJ2-2, with TRBD1 as a possible D gene (6 bases). CDR3 length: 15 residues. The germline V gene has CDR1 MNHEY and CDR2 SVGAGI. V shed 5 bases and J shed 3 bases, with 13 bases lying between them. This CDR3 reads CASSTGIEYTGELFF. The DNA for the CDR3 is TGTGCCAGCAGTACAGGGATTGAATACACCGGGGAGCTGTTTTTT.

The CDR3 sequence is CAWSVPTGVFIQYF. The CDR3 DNA reads TGTGCCTGGAGTGTACCCACAGGGGTATTCATTCAGTACTTC. The chain links TRBV30 to TRBJ2-4, with 7 bases matching TRBD1. With V trimmed by 0 bases and J by 9 bases, 8 bases remained unmatched. Germline V gene data show CDR1 as GTSNPN and CDR2 as SVGIG (reference sequence). The CDR3 runs 14 residues.

V gene TRBV2 combines with J gene TRBJ2-1; TRBD1 might be the D (6 bases). Germline CDR1 reads SNHLY; CDR2 reads FYNNEI. With 4 bases removed from V and 8 bases from J, the gap between germline ends came to 18 bases. The CDR3 sequence is 15 residues long. CDR3 loop: CASSVWQGNGDEQFF. The CDR3, as DNA: TGTGCCAGCAGTGTATGGCAGGGGAACGGGGATGAGCAGTTCTTC.

This chain links TRBV7-2 with TRBJ2-2; 8 bases align to TRBD1. Trimming removed 4 bases from V and 1 base from J; junction bases left unmatched: 14. The germline gives CDR1 SGHTA, CDR2 FQGNSA. CDR3 length equals 19 residues. CDR3 region: CASSSTTIRGRWNTGELFF. CDR3 sequence (DNA): TGTGCCAGCAGCTCGACAACCATCAGGGGGCGATGGAACACCGGGGAGCTGTTTTTT.

The rearrangement links TRBV5-5 to TRBJ1-2; no clear D gene. The ends were cut back, 1 base at V and 7 bases at J, with 14 bases in the middle. This CDR3 region has 14 residues. In germline, CDR1 is SGHKS, CDR2 YYEKEE (reference sequence). The CDR3: CASSLSLIAAGYTF. As DNA, the CDR3 is TGTGCCAGCAGCTTGTCTCTGATAGCGGCTGGCTACACCTTC.

CDR3: CASSVAVGSYEQYF. The CDR3 DNA reads as TGTGCCAGCAGCGTAGCTGTCGGCTCCTACGAGCAGTACTTC. The V gene is TRBV9, the J gene TRBJ2-7, with D uncertain. Germline V gives CDR1 SGDLS, CDR2 YYNGEE. The ends were cut back, 0 bases at V and 0 bases at J, with 7 bases in the middle. The CDR3 totals 14 residues.

The rearrangement joins TRBV18 to TRBJ2-7, with TRBD1 matching 7 bases. This CDR3 is built from 16 residues. V shed 4 bases, J shed 2 bases, and the junction held 11 bases outside the gene matches. The germline CDR1 and CDR2 sequences are KGHSH and LQKENI. The CDR3 nucleotides read TGTGCCAGCTCACTCAGCCAGGGGGTGGTAACCTACGAGCAGTACTTC. It translates to CASSLSQGVVTYEQYF.

This clone was recorded a few times. The CDR3 region has the DNA TGTGCCAGTACCTACCCAGGGGACGCTGGAAACACCATATATTTT. Encoded protein: CASTYPGDAGNTIYF. The genes are TRBV19 and TRBJ1-3, with D maybe TRBD1 (6 bases). The length of the CDR3 is 15 residues. Deletions cut 7 bases from V and 2 bases from J, with 15 bases between. The germline V gene has CDR1 LNHDA and CDR2 SQIVND (reference sequence).

The chain joins TRBV23-1 to TRBJ1-1, with D possibly TRBD1 on 5 matching bases. TRBV23-1 is assigned to the ORF class and has an uncertain function. The CDR3 consists of 13 residues. V lost 8 bases and J 10 bases, leaving 20 bases between the germline ends. This CDR3 reads CASPRDWGGGAFF. Here the CDR3 DNA reads TGCGCCAGCCCCAGGGATTGGGGTGGGGGAGCTTTCTTT.

The rearrangement uses TRBV11-2 and TRBJ2-3; TRBD2 matches at 12 bases. Losses at the gene ends were 1 base for V and 8 bases for J; bases not matched to a gene: 7. The CDR3 totals 16 residues. Germline V gene data show CDR1 as SGHAT and CDR2 as FQNNGV. CDR3 protein: CASSLVTSGSLATQYF. The CDR3 region has the DNA TGTGCCAGCAGCTTAGTGACTAGCGGGAGTCTAGCTACGCAGTATTTT.

This chain links TRBV19 with TRBJ2-3, with 7 bases lining up with TRBD2. With V trimmed by 4 bases and J by 3 bases, 7 bases remained unmatched. Per the germline V gene, CDR1 is LNHDA and CDR2 is SQIVND (reference sequence). This CDR3 contains 15 residues. The CDR3 DNA reads as TGTGCCAGTAGTACGGCGGGAGAAGAAACAGATACGCAGTATTTT. It is translated as CASSTAGEETDTQYF. Looking up the rest from reference TRBV19 and TRBJ2-3 gives the full variable domain: DGGITQSPKYLFRKEGQNVTLSCEQNLNHDAMYWYRQDPGQGLRLIYYSQIVNDFQKGDIAEGYSVSREKKESFPLTVTSAQKNPTAFYLCASSTAGEETDTQYFGPGTRLTVL.

This clone was counted only a few times. The chain couples TRBV30 to TRBJ1-1; D is uncertain. The CDR3 has 13 residues. Germline V CDR1 and CDR2: GTSNPN, SVGIG (reference sequence). The V end was cut by 0 bases, the J end by 1 base, with 6 bases between. In nucleotides, the CDR3 is TGTGCCTGGAGTGTACTGAAGAACACTGAAGCTTTCTTT. Translating gives CAWSVLKNTEAFF.

This rearrangement joins TRBV6-1 to TRBJ2-3; D uncertain. Between the trimmed V and J ends, which lost 2 bases and 4 bases, there was a span of 13 bases. The CDR3 covers 15 residues. Germline lookup yields CDR1 MNHNS and CDR2 SASEGT. The chain's CDR3 is CASSERPEAPDTQYF. Here the CDR3 DNA reads TGTGCCAGCAGTGAAAGACCTGAGGCCCCAGATACGCAGTATTTT.

The V and J genes are TRBV2 and TRBJ2-1, with 8 bases matching TRBD2. This CDR3 contains 15 residues. After removal of 4 bases from V and 5 bases from J, the junction contained 7 bases not matched to a gene. In germline, CDR1 is SNHLY, CDR2 FYNNEI. The CDR3 sequence is CASSVDGSGNNEQFF. The CDR3 DNA follows: TGTGCCAGCAGTGTGGATGGTAGCGGGAACAATGAGCAGTTCTTC.

The J gene is TRBJ2-5, the V gene TRBV15, with 9 nucleotides matching TRBD1. The trim removed 4 bases at V and 4 bases at J, leaving 7 bases unmatched. Germline CDR1 is LNHNV and CDR2 is YYDKDF (reference sequence). This CDR3 is 15 amino acids long. The CDR3 nucleotides read TGTGCCACCAGCATCGGCCCGGGACAGGGAGAGACCCAGTACTTC. Amino acid sequence: CATSIGPGQGETQYF.

The genes are TRBV7-9 and TRBJ2-5; the D gene is possibly TRBD2 (6 bases). TRBJ2-7 matches the DNA end more closely, so the J call is doubtful. Per the germline V gene, CDR1 is SEHNR and CDR2 is FQNEAQ (reference sequence). The CDR3 is made up of 14 amino acids. CDR3 residues: CASSPEGRVYEQYF. The CDR3 DNA follows: TGTGCCAGCAGCCCGGAGGGCAGGGTTTACGAGCAGTACTTC.

This chain uses TRBV12-5 with TRBJ1-1; unclear D gene. The V end lost 9 bases, the J end lost 0 bases, and 14 bases lay between the germline ends. The CDR3 runs to 14 residues. Looked up from germline, CDR1 is LGHNT and CDR2 is FRNRAP. As DNA, the CDR3 is TGTGCTAGCTCCTATTCCGTTTTGAACACTGAAGCTTTCTTT. Encoded protein: CASSYSVLNTEAFF.

This rearrangement joins TRBV11-2 to TRBJ2-1; the D is unclear. The CDR3 consists of 14 residues. Trimming took 5 bases from V and 5 from J, leaving 13 bases between them. Germline-derived CDR1 and CDR2 are SGHAT and FQNNGV. The CDR3 here is CASSPPNSNNEQFF. The CDR3 bases are TGTGCCAGCAGCCCTCCAAACTCAAACAATGAGCAGTTCTTC.

This chain links TRBV4-1 with TRBJ2-1; no clear D. The V gene's germline CDR1 is MGHRA and CDR2 YSYEKL. Between the trimmed V and J ends, which lost 4 bases and 7 bases, there was a span of 11 bases. CDR3 length: 13 residues. This CDR3 is CASSPSWGNEQFF. The CDR3 bases are TGCGCCAGCAGCCCGTCTTGGGGAAATGAGCAGTTCTTC.

The V gene is TRBV7-9, the J gene TRBJ1-2; tentatively, D is TRBD1 (5 bases). Looked up from germline, CDR1 is SEHNR and CDR2 is FQNEAQ (reference sequence). The CDR3 is 14 amino acids. Trimming shortened V by 7 bases and J by 5 bases, and 17 bases separated the two germline ends. The CDR3 protein is CASIEQALPYGYTF. CDR3 coding DNA: TGTGCCAGCATCGAACAGGCCCTTCCTTATGGCTACACCTTC. Filled out from reference TRBV7-9 and TRBJ1-2, the complete variable domain reads DTGVSQNPRHKITKRGQNVTFRCDPISEHNRLYWYRQTLGQGPEFLTYFQNEAQLEKSRLLSDRFSAERPKGSFSTLEIQRTEQGDSAMYLCASIEQALPYGYTFGSGTRLTVV.

This chain's CDR3 is CASSIGEAFF. CDR3 DNA sequence: TGTGCCAGCAGTATTGGGGAAGCTTTCTTT. The gene calls are TRBV2 and TRBJ1-1, with D unresolved. V was cut by 5 bases and J by 8 bases, with 6 bases left in between. The CDR3 length is 10 residues. Germline CDR1 and CDR2: SNHLY and FYNNEI.

The J gene is TRBJ2-5, the V gene TRBV27; the D call may be TRBD1 or TRBD2 (5 bases each). The CDR3 extends over 11 amino acids. Trimming pared 2 bases from V and 7 bases from J, leaving 5 bases between. Germline CDR1 is MNHEY and CDR2 is SMNVEV (reference sequence). CDR3: CASSLGGTQYF. CDR3 sequence (DNA): TGTGCCAGCAGTTTAGGGGGGACCCAGTACTTC.

In this sample, this clone turned up a few times. The CDR3 reads CASSFSPGQGSYEQYF. CDR3 DNA sequence: TGTGCCAGCAGCTTTTCTCCGGGACAGGGGTCCTACGAGCAGTACTTC. The chain joins TRBV5-4 to TRBJ2-7, with 10 positions matching TRBD1. This CDR3 spans 16 amino acids. V lost 2 bases to trimming and J lost 1 base; unmatched junction nucleotides: 6. Germline CDR1 SGHNT, CDR2 YYREEE (reference sequence).